This T cell receptor beta chain emerged from a study of shared clonotypes between healthy human individuals. Produced via immunoSEQ multiplex PCR; TCRdb's table is partial and in-frame only. The data hold more than 2 million clones, with 93% observed a single time. Trimming stripped 2 bases from V and 0 bases from J, with 5 bases between. Per germline, CDR1 SGHVS and CDR2 FQNEAQ. CDR3 size: 13 residues. Cells designated naive CD8 were CD45RO-negative and were positively selected for CCR7, with terminally differentiated effector memory CD45RA+ cells excluded. In regard to this clone: The sample has other DNA sequences that encode this CDR3 too.

The gene calls are TRBV7-8 and TRBJ2-7; D gene unclear. The sequence derives from a young man in good health. Some clones in this sample may be carry-over from other donors' samples. Sequencing used naive CD8+ T cells from PBMCs. CDR3: CASSLRVSYEQYF. CDR3 coding DNA: TGTGCCAGCAGCTTAAGAGTCTCCTACGAGCAGTACTTC.